This is a list of T cell receptor beta chains from one sample in a study of T cells in Graves' hyperthyroidism and ophthalmopathy. MiXCR was run by TCRdb on the multiplex PCR reads, yielding one entry per CDR3 protein. The profile covers over 150,000 distinct CDR3 sequences, with over 15% appearing a single time and around 29% taken by the ten largest. Sequenced: blood. These receptors came from a woman between 45 and 65 years old with Graves' hyperthyroidism. Each CDR3 is given with its conserved first and last residue. A row's size may be missing; if present it is once, few, many or a size class.

V gene: TRBV4-3
clone size: few
CDR3 protein: CASSQDLGKGARSGNQPQHF

V gene: TRBV5-1
clone size: few
CDR3 protein: CASKARGVHNEQFF

V gene: TRBV20-1
clone size: many
CDR3 protein: CSASRYSYEQYF

V gene: TRBV27
clone size: many
CDR3 protein: CATGRGGVGYTF

V gene: TRBV12-3/TRBV12-4
clone size: NA
CDR3 protein: CASSLTTSPGYTF

V gene: TRBV6-1
clone size: many
CDR3 protein: CASSTPSRTPDEQYF

V gene: TRBV20-1
clone size: many
CDR3 protein: CSASKGLAGGREQYF

V gene: TRBV2
clone size: many
CDR3 protein: CATVETDSRSYEQYF

V gene: TRBV12-3/TRBV12-4
clone size: many
CDR3 protein: CASSADKKGYTF

V gene: TRBV20-1
clone size: many
CDR3 protein: CSARDSGYQPQHF

V gene: TRBV6-2/TRBV6-3
clone size: few
CDR3 protein: CASRKFGSGSYNEQFF

V gene: TRBV4-3
clone size: NA
CDR3 protein: CASSQERAPDTQYF

V gene: TRBV19
clone size: many
CDR3 protein: CARRPGGPHEKLFF

V gene: TRBV2
clone size: many
CDR3 protein: CASRTGFSYEQYF

V gene: TRBV7-8
clone size: many
CDR3 protein: CASSLGLETQYF

V gene: TRBV9
clone size: NA
CDR3 protein: CASSSPGTPDGEQYF

V gene: TRBV5-1
clone size: NA
CDR3 protein: CASSWRGDRGDSPLHF

V gene: TRBV2
clone size: many
CDR3 protein: CASSDEKLFF

V gene: TRBV11-3
clone size: NA
CDR3 protein: CASSLSDQGRLNEKLFF

V gene: TRBV25-1
clone size: many
CDR3 protein: CASSQGGVANVLTF

V gene: TRBV7-9
clone size: few
CDR3 protein: CASSPQLNSPLHF

V gene: TRBV6-6
clone size: many
CDR3 protein: CASSYVGQGGYEQYF

V gene: TRBV28
clone size: many
CDR3 protein: CASSFRGQSSYEQYF

V gene: TRBV6-1
clone size: many
CDR3 protein: CASSYRQGSSYEQYF

V gene: TRBV30
clone size: few
CDR3 protein: CAWNVLALRGNYEQYF

V gene: TRBV2
clone size: many
CDR3 protein: CASSQDRSSYNEQFF

V gene: TRBV28
clone size: NA
CDR3 protein: CASSLVPNSGNTIYF

V gene: TRBV7-6
clone size: NA
CDR3 protein: CASSLAASGGYEQYF

V gene: TRBV19
clone size: many
CDR3 protein: CASRDIGNTGELFF

V gene: TRBV4-3
clone size: few
CDR3 protein: CASSQEYNAGIYGYTF

V gene: TRBV6-5
clone size: many
CDR3 protein: CASSYVWGTGDNEQFF

V gene: TRBV29-1
clone size: NA
CDR3 protein: CSVLPPLGSSTEAFF

V gene: TRBV6-1
clone size: many
CDR3 protein: CASSGNSDRANQPQHF

V gene: TRBV7-9
clone size: many
CDR3 protein: CASSLYPDTQYF

V gene: TRBV6-2/TRBV6-3
clone size: many
CDR3 protein: CASSYSSTDTQYF

V gene: TRBV11-3
clone size: many
CDR3 protein: CASSPTKVGEQYF

V gene: TRBV7-2
clone size: few
CDR3 protein: CASSFGILGAKDTEAFF

V gene: TRBV9
clone size: many
CDR3 protein: CASSADKRMDLEGTEAFF

V gene: TRBV20-1
clone size: many
CDR3 protein: CSARTGGGNEKLFF

V gene: TRBV28
clone size: NA
CDR3 protein: CASSLLARWTDTQYF

V gene: TRBV19
clone size: many
CDR3 protein: CASSSAGGPHEQYF

V gene: TRBV20-1
clone size: NA
CDR3 protein: CSARDAKGASGYTF

V gene: TRBV7-3
clone size: many
CDR3 protein: CASSSGPSELFF

V gene: TRBV2
clone size: many
CDR3 protein: CASSVVRYEQYF

V gene: TRBV27
clone size: many
CDR3 protein: CASSLLGGGETQYF